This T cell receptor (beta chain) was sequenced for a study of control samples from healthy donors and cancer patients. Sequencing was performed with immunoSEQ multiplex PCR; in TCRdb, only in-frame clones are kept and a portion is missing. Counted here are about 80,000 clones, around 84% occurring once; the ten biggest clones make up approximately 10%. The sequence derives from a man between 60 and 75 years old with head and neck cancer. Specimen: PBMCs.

CDR3 nucleotide sequence: TGTGCCAGCAGTTTGGACAGGGGGGACTATGGCTACACCTTC. Encoded protein: CASSLDRGDYGYTF. The chain has TRBV28 and TRBJ1-2, with 10 bases lining up with TRBD1. The V gene end was trimmed by 3 bases and the J gene end by 3 bases; junction bases not matched to a gene: 1. Per the germline V gene, CDR1 is MDHEN and CDR2 is SYDVKM. This CDR3 has 14 amino acids.